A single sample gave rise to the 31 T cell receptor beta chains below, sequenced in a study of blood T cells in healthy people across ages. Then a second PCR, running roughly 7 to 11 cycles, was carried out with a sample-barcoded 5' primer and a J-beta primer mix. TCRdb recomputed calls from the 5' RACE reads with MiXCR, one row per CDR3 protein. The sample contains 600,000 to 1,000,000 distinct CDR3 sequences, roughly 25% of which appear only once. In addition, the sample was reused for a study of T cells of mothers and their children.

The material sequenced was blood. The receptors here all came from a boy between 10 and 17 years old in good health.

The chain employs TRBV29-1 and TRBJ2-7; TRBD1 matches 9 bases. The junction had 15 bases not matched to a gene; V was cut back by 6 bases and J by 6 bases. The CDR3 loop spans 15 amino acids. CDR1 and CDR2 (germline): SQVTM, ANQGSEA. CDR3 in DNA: TGCAGCGTGAAACACGGGACAGGGTGGTCCGCCGAGCAGTACTTC. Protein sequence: CSVKHGTGWSAEQYF.

The CDR3 is CASSLGTGQTDTQYF. The CDR3 region has the DNA TGCGCCAGCAGCCTGGGTACCGGGCAGACAGATACGCAGTATTTT. V is TRBV5-1 and J is TRBJ2-3; no clear D gene. Germline-derived CDR1 and CDR2 are SGHRS and YFSETQ. V was pared by 4 bases and J by 3 bases, with 15 bases between. This CDR3 is built from 15 residues.

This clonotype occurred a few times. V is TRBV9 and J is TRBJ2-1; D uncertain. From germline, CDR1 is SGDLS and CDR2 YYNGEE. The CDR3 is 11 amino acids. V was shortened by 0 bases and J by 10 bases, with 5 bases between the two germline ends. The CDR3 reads CASSVDLEQFF. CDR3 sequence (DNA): TGTGCCAGCAGCGTAGATCTAGAGCAGTTCTTC.

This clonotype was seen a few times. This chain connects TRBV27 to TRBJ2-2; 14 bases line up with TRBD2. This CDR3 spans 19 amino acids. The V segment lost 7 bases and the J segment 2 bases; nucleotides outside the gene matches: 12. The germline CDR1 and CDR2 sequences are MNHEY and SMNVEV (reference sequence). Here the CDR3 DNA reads TGTGCCAGCATTCCTCGACTAGCGGGAGGGCTTAGAAACACCGGGGAGCTGTTTTTT. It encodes CASIPRLAGGLRNTGELFF.

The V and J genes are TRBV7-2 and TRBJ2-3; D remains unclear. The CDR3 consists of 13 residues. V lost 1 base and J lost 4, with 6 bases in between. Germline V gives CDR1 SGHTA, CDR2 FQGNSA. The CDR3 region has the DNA TGTGCCAGCAGCTTAGAAGGTCCAGATACGCAGTATTTT. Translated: CASSLEGPDTQYF.

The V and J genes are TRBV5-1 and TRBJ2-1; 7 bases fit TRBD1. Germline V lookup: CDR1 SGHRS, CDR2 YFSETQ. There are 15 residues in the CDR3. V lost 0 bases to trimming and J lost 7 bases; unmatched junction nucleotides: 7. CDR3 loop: CASSLEDRSENEQFF. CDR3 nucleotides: TGCGCCAGCAGCTTGGAGGACAGGTCTGAAAATGAGCAGTTCTTC.

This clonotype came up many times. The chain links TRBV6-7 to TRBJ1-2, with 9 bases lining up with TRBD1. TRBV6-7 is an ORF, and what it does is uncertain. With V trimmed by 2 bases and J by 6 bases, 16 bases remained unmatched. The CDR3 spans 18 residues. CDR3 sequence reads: CASSYLTSGTGMCHGYTF. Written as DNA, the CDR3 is TGTGCCAGCAGTTACCTCACCTCCGGGACAGGGATGTGTCATGGCTACACCTTC.

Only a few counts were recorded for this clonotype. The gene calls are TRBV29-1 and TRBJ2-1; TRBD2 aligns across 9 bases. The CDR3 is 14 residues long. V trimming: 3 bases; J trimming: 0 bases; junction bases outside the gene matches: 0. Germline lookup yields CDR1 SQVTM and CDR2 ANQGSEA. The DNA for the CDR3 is TGCAGCGTTGATAGCGGGAGCTCCTACAATGAGCAGTTCTTC. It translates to CSVDSGSSYNEQFF.

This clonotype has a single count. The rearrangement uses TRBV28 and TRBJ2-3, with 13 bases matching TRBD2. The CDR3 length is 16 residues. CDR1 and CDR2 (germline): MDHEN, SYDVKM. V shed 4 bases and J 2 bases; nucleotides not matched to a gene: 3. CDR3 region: CASSWGLAGTTDTQYF. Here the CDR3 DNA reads TGTGCCAGCAGTTGGGGACTAGCGGGGACCACAGATACGCAGTATTTT.

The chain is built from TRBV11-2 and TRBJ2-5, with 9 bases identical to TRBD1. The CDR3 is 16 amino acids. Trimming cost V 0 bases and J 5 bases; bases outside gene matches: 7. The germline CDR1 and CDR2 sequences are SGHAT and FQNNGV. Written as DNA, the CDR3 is TGTGCCAGCAGCTTAGATCCCGGACAGGGGTCGGAGACCCAGTACTTC. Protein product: CASSLDPGQGSETQYF.

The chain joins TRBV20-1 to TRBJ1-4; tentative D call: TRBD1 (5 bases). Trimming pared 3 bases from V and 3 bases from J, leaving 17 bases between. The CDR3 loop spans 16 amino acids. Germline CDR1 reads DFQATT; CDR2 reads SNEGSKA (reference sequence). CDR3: CSASDPRDGANEKLFF. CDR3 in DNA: TGCAGTGCTAGTGATCCCCGGGACGGCGCTAATGAAAAACTGTTTTTT.

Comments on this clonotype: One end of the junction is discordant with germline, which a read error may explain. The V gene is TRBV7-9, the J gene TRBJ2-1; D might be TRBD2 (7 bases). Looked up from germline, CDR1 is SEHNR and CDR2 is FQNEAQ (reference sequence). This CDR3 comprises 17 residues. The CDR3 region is CAGSLFVSGGLRNEQFF. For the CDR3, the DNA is TGTGCCGGCAGCTTATTCGTTTCGGGGGGCTTGAGGAATGAGCAGTTCTTC.

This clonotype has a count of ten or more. The CDR3 here is CASSPSGSSYNEQFF. In DNA form, the CDR3 reads TGTGCCAGCAGCCCTAGCGGGAGCTCCTACAATGAGCAGTTCTTC. The rearrangement uses TRBV7-9 and TRBJ2-1; 10 nucleotides agree with TRBD2. Germline CDR1 SEHNR, CDR2 FQNEAQ (reference sequence). Trimming cost V 5 bases and J 0 bases; bases outside gene matches: 1. The length of the CDR3 is 15 residues.

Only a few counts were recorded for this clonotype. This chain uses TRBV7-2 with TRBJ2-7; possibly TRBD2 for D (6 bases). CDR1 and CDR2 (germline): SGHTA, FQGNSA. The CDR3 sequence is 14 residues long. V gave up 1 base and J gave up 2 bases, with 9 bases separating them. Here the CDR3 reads CASSLGGNTYEQYF. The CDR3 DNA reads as TGTGCCAGCAGCTTAGGCGGGAACACCTACGAGCAGTACTTC.

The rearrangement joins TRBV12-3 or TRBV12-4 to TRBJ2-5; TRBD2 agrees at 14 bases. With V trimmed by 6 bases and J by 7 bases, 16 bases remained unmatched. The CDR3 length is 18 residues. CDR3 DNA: TGTGCCAGCAGCCGTTCTGGGACTAGCGGGGGTGCCCCGTGGACCCAGTACTTC. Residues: CASSRSGTSGGAPWTQYF.

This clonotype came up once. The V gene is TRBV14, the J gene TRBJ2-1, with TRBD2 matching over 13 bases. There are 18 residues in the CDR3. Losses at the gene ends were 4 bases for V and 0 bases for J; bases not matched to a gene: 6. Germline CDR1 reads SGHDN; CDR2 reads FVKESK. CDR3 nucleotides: TGTGCCAGCAGCCGGGGACTAGCGGGATCAAGCTCCTACAATGAGCAGTTCTTC. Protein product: CASSRGLAGSSSYNEQFF.

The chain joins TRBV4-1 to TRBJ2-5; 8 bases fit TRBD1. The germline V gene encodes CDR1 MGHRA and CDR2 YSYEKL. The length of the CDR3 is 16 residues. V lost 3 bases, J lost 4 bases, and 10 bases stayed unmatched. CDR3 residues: CASSHAQGVVGETQYF. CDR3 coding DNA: TGCGCCAGCAGCCATGCACAGGGGGTAGTGGGAGAGACCCAGTACTTC.

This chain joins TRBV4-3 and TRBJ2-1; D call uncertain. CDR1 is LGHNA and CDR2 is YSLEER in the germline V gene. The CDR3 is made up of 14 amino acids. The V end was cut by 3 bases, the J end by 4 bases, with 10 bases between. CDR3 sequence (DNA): TGCGCCAGCAGCCACCGCTGGGGATACAATGAGCAGTTCTTC. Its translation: CASSHRWGYNEQFF.

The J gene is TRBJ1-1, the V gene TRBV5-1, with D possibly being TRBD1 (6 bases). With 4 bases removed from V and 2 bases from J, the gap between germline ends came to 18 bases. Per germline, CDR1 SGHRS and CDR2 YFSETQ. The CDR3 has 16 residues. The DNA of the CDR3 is TGCGCCAGCAGCCCAGAAGGCGGGGGCTCAAACACTGAAGCTTTCTTT. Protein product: CASSPEGGGSNTEAFF.

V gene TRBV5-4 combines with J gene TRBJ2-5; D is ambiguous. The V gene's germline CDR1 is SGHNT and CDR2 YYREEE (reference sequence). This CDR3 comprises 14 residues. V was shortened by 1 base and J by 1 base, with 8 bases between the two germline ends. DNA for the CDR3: TGTGCCAGCAGCTTGAACGTCCTCCAAGAGACCCAGTACTTC. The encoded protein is CASSLNVLQETQYF.

The CDR3 DNA is TGCAGTGGAGGGGACGGAAGGAGGGCAGAGACCCAGTACTTC. Amino acid sequence: CSGGDGRRAETQYF. V usage is TRBV20-1 and J usage is TRBJ2-5; D perhaps matches TRBD2 (6 bases). Germline assignment: CDR1 DFQATT and CDR2 SNEGSKA (reference sequence). Trimming left V 7 bases short and J 4 bases short, with 19 bases between. This CDR3 is 14 amino acids long.

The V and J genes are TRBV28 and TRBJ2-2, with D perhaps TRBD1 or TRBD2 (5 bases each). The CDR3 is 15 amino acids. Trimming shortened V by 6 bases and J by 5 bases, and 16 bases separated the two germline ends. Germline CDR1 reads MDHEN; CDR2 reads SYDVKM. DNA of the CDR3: TGTGCCAGCAGGAGGGGTATCGGGGAAACCGGGGAGCTGTTTTTT. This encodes CASRRGIGETGELFF.

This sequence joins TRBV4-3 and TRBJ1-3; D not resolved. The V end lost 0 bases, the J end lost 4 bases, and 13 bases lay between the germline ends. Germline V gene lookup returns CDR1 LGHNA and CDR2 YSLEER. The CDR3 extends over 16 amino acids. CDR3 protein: CASSQDPGGSGNTIYF. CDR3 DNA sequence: TGCGCCAGCAGCCAAGACCCCGGCGGGTCCGGAAACACCATATATTTT.

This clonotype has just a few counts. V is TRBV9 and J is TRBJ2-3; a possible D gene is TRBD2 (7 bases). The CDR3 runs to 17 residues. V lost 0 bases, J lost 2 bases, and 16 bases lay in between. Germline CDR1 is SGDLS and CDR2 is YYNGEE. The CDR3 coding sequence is TGTGCCAGCAGCGTAGGTCCGGGGGGCCAGTACACAGATACGCAGTATTTT. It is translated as CASSVGPGGQYTDTQYF.

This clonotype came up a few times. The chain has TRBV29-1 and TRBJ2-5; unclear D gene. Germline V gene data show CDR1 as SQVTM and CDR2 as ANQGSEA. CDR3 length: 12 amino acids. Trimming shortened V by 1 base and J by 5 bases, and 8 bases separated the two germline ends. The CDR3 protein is CSVEGLTETQYF. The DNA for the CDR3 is TGCAGCGTTGAAGGGCTAACGGAGACCCAGTACTTC.

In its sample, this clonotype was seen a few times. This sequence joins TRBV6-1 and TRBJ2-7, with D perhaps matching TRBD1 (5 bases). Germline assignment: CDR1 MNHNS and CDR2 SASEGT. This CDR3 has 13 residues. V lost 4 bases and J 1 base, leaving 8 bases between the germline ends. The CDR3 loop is CASSVGLSYEQYF. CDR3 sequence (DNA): TGTGCCAGCAGTGTGGGGCTGTCCTACGAGCAGTACTTC.

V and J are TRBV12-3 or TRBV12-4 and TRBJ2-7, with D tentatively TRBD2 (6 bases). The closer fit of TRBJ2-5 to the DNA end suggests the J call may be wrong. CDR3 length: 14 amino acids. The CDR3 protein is CASREAGSTGTQYF. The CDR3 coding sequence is TGTGCCAGCAGAGAAGCGGGCTCGACCGGGACCCAGTACTTC.

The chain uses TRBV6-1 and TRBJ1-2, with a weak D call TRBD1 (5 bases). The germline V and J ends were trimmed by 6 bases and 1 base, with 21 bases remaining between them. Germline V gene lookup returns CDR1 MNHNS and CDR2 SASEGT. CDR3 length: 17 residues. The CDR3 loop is CASSPDPTGFFNYGYTF. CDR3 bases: TGTGCCAGCAGCCCCGATCCCACAGGATTTTTTAACTATGGCTACACCTTC.

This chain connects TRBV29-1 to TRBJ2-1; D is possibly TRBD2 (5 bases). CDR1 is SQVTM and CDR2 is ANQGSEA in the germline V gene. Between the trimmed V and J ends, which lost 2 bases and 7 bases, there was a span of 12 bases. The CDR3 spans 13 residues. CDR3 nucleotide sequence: TGCAGCGTTGAACTGAGGGCAGGTAATGAGCAGTTCTTC. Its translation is CSVELRAGNEQFF.

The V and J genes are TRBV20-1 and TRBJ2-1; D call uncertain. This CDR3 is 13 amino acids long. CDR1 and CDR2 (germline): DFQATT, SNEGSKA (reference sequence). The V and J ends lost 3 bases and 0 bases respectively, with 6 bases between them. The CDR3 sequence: CSASWSSYNEQFF. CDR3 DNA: TGCAGTGCTAGCTGGAGCTCCTACAATGAGCAGTTCTTC.

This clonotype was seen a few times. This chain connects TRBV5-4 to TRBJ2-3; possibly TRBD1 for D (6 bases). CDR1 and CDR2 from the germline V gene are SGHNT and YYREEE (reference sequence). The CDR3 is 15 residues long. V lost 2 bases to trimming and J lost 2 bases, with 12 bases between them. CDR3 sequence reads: CASSFKGELTDTQYF. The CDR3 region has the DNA TGTGCCAGCAGCTTTAAGGGGGAACTCACAGATACGCAGTATTTT.